The 10 T cell receptor beta chains below were found in one sample sequenced in a study of blood T cell repertoires in COVID-19. This table comes from immunoSEQ multiplex PCR, and its TCRdb copy is limited to in-frame clones, with some not included. The sample lists 250,000 to 300,000 clones; roughly 86% were seen once. Sequenced input: peripheral blood. The source of these receptors is a man aged 18-30 years with active or convalescent COVID-19.

The rearrangement uses TRBV11-3 and TRBJ2-3; maybe TRBD1 (5 bases). V dropped 2 bases and J dropped 4 bases, with 16 bases sitting between them. The CDR3 totals 16 residues. The germline V gene encodes CDR1 SGHNT and CDR2 YENEEA. The CDR3 DNA reads TGTGCCAGCAGCTTATACGACAGTTCCGACTCAGATACGCAGTATTTT. It specifies CASSLYDSSDSDTQYF.

This clone showed up just a few times. The CDR3 is CASRLQGNTEAFF. CDR3 DNA: TGTGCCAGCAGATTACAGGGGAACACTGAAGCTTTCTTT. The chain employs TRBV7-3 and TRBJ1-1, with D possibly TRBD1 on 6 matching bases. This CDR3 has 13 amino acids. Germline CDR1 is SGHTA and CDR2 is FQGTGA. V was pared by 6 bases and J by 1 base, with 9 bases between. The full variable domain, completed using reference TRBV7-3 and TRBJ1-1, is GAGVSQTPSNKVTEKGKYVELRCDPISGHTALYWYRQSLGQGPEFLIYFQGTGAADDSGLPNDRFFAVRPEGSVSTLKIQRTERGDSAVYLCASRLQGNTEAFFGQGTRLTVV.

V is TRBV9 and J is TRBJ2-1, with 9 bases matching TRBD1. The length of the CDR3 is 15 residues. The junction had 6 bases not matched to a gene; V was cut back by 0 bases and J by 8 bases. Germline-derived CDR1 and CDR2 are SGDLS and YYNGEE. The CDR3 DNA sequence: TGTGCCAGCAGCGTAGAGGACAGGGGTTGGCATGAGCAGTTCTTC. Translating gives CASSVEDRGWHEQFF.

This chain connects TRBV19 to TRBJ2-1; no reliable D call. Between the trimmed V and J ends, which lost 3 bases and 10 bases, there was a span of 10 bases. CDR3 length: 12 amino acids. CDR1 and CDR2 (germline): LNHDA, SQIVND (reference sequence). The chain's CDR3 is CASSIYSEEQFF. The CDR3 DNA reads as TGTGCCAGTAGTATTTATTCTGAGGAGCAGTTCTTC.

The chain links TRBV13 to TRBJ1-2; D is undetermined. CDR1 and CDR2 from the germline V gene are PRHDT and FYEKMQ (reference sequence). Trimming left V 5 bases short and J 6 bases short, with 10 bases between. The CDR3 length is 12 residues. In DNA, the CDR3 is TGTGCCAGCAGCCTGAGGAATGATGGCTACACCTTC. Translated: CASSLRNDGYTF. Variable domain in full (rest from reference TRBV13 and TRBJ1-2): AAGVIQSPRHLIKEKRETATLKCYPIPRHDTVYWYQQGPGQDPQFLISFYEKMQSDKGSIPDRFSAQQFSDYHSELNMSSLELGDSALYFCASSLRNDGYTFGSGTRLTVV.

The chain recombines TRBV2 with TRBJ2-1, with 9 bases that match TRBD2. Germline CDR1 and CDR2: SNHLY and FYNNEI. The ends lost 6 bases at V and 3 bases at J; junction bases unmatched: 6. The CDR3 spans 15 residues. The DNA of the CDR3 is TGTGCCAGCAGGGCCGGGACTAGCATCTACAATGAGCAGTTCTTC. As protein: CASRAGTSIYNEQFF.

The chain uses TRBV5-6 and TRBJ1-3; D uncertain. The CDR3 covers 14 residues. Germline CDR1 SGHDT, CDR2 YYEEEE. V lost 4 bases, J lost 0 bases, and 8 bases lay in between. CDR3 bases: TGTGCCAGCAGCGCACAGACCTCTGGAAACACCATATATTTT. Translated: CASSAQTSGNTIYF.

In its sample, this clone was seen a few times. The rearrangement links TRBV19 to TRBJ1-5, with D maybe TRBD1 (5 bases). The CDR3 has 14 amino acids. The V end lost 10 bases, the J end lost 4 bases, and 17 bases lay between the germline ends. CDR1 LNHDA and CDR2 SQIVND come from the germline V gene (reference sequence). The CDR3: CAIWGLLANQPQHF. The CDR3 DNA reads TGTGCCATCTGGGGGTTACTAGCAAATCAGCCCCAGCATTTT.

This chain uses TRBV7-8 with TRBJ2-1, with D perhaps matching TRBD1 (5 bases). In germline, CDR1 is SGHVS, CDR2 FQNEAQ. Trimming stripped 5 bases from V and 5 bases from J, with 13 bases between. CDR3 size: 14 residues. CDR3 nucleotide sequence: TGTGCCAGCAGCGTCACAGGTCCTGACAATGAGCAGTTCTTC. Amino acid sequence: CASSVTGPDNEQFF.

This clone was observed a single time. The chain has TRBV29-1 and TRBJ2-5; no clear D gene. Trimming stripped 4 bases from V and 2 bases from J, with 2 bases between. Germline values: CDR1 SQVTM, CDR2 ANQGSEA. The CDR3 spans 10 residues. The chain's CDR3 is CSVAQETQYF. The CDR3, as DNA: TGCAGCGTTGCTCAAGAGACCCAGTACTTC.